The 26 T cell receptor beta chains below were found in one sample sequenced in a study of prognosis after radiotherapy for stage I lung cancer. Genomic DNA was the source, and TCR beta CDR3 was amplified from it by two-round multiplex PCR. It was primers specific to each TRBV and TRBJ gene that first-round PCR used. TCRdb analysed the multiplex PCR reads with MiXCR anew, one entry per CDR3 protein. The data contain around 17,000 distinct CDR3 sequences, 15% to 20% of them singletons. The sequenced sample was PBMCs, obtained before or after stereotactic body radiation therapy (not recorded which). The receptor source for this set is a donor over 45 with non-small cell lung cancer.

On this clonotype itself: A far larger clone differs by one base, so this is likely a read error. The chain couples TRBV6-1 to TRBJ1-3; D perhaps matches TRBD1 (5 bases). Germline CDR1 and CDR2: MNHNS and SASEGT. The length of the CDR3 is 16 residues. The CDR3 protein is CASSTQGGPSGNTICF. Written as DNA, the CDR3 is TGTGCCAGCAGTACGCAGGGAGGACCCTCTGGAAACACCATATGTTTT.

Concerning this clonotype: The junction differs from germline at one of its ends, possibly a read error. CDR3 in amino acids: CASSLTSRDGYQETQHF. The DNA of the CDR3 is TGTGCCAGCAGCCTTACGTCCCGAGACGGGTACCAAGAGACCCAGCACTTC. The gene calls are TRBV7-9 and TRBJ2-5; no reliable D call. This CDR3 contains 17 residues. The germline gives CDR1 SEHNR, CDR2 FQNEAQ (reference sequence).

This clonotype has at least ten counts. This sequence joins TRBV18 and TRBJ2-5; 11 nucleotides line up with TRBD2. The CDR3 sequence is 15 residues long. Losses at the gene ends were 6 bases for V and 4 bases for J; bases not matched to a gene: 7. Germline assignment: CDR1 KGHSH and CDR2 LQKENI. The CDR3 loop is CASSLGTSGGETQYF. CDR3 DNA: TGTGCCAGCTCCCTCGGGACTAGCGGAGGAGAGACCCAGTACTTC.

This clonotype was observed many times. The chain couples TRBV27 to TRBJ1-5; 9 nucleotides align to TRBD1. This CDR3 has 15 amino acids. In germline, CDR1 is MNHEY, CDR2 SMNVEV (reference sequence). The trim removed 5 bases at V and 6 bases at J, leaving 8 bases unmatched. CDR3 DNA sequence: TGTGCCAGCAGTCACGGGACAGGGTCGACTCAGCCCCAGCATTTT. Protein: CASSHGTGSTQPQHF.

The CDR3 is CASSELGGGPYEQYF. The CDR3 DNA follows: TGTGCCAGCAGTGAATTGGGGGGAGGACCCTACGAGCAGTACTTC. The chain joins TRBV6-2 or TRBV6-3 to TRBJ2-7; a possible D gene is TRBD2 (6 bases). Germline V CDR1 and CDR2: MNHEY, SVGEGT. Trimming left V 5 bases short and J 2 bases short, with 16 bases between. The CDR3 extends over 15 amino acids.

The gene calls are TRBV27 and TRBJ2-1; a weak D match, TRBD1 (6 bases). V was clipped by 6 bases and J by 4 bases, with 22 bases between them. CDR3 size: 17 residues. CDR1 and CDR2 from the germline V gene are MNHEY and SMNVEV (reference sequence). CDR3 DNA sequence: TGTGCCAGCAGACGCCGCGGTGTGGGGGCAGGGTACAATGAGCAGTTCTTC. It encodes CASRRRGVGAGYNEQFF.

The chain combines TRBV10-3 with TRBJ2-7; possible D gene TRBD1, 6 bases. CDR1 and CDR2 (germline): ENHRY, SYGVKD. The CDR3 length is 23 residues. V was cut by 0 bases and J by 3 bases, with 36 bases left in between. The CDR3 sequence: CAISESDPYRDEGLRGAHYEQYF. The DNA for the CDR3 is TGTGCCATCAGTGAGTCTGACCCATACAGGGACGAGGGGCTGCGTGGTGCCCACTACGAGCAGTACTTC.

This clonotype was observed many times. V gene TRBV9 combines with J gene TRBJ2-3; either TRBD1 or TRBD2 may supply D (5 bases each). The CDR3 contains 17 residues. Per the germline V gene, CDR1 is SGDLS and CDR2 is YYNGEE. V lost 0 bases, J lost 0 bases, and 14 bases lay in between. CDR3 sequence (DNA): TGTGCCAGCAGCGTAGTCCCCGGGGCCCAAAGCACAGATACGCAGTATTTT. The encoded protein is CASSVVPGAQSTDTQYF.

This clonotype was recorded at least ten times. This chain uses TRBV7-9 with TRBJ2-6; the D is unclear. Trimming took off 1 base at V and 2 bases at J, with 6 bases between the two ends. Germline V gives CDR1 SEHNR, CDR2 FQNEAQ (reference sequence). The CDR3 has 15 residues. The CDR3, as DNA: TGTGCCAGCAGCTTAGTGGTAGCTGGGGCCAACGTCCTGACTTTC. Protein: CASSLVVAGANVLTF.

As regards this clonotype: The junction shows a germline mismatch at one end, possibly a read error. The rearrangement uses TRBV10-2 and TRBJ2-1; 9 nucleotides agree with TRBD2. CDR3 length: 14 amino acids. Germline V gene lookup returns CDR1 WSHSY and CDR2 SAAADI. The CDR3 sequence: CASSDAGGQNEQLF. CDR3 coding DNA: TGCGCCAGCAGTGATGCGGGGGGGCAGAATGAGCAGCTTTTC.

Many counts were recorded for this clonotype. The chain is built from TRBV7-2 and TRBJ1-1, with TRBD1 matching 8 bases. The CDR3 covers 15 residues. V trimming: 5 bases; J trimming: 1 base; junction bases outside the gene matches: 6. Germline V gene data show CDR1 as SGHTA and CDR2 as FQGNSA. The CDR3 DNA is TGTGCCAGCAGCCTCCAGGGGGCTGCGAACACTGAAGCTTTCTTT. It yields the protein CASSLQGAANTEAFF.

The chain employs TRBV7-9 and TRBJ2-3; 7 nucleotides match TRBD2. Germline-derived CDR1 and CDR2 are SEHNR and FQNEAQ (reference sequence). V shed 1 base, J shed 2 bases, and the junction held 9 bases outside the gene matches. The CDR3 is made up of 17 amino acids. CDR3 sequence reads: CASSLESAGAPTDTQYF. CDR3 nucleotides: TGTGCCAGCAGCTTAGAGTCTGCGGGAGCGCCCACAGATACGCAGTATTTT.

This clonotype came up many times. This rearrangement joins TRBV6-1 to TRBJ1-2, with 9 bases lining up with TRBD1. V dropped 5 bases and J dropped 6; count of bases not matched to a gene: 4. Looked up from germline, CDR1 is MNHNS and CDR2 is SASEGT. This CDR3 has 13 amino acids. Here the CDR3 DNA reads TGTGCCAGCAGTCGGGACAGGGATGATGGCTACACCTTC. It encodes CASSRDRDDGYTF.

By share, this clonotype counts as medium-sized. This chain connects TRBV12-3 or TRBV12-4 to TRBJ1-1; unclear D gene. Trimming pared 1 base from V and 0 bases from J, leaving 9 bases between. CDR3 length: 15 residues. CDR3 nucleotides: TGTGCCAGCAGTTTAGGTCCAGGCATGAACACTGAAGCTTTCTTT. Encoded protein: CASSLGPGMNTEAFF.

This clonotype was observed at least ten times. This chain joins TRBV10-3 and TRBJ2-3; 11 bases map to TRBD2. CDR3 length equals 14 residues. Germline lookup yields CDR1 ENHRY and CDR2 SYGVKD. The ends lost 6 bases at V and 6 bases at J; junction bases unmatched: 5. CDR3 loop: CAISGTSGPDTQYF. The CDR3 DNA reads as TGTGCCATCAGCGGGACTAGCGGACCCGATACGCAGTATTTT.

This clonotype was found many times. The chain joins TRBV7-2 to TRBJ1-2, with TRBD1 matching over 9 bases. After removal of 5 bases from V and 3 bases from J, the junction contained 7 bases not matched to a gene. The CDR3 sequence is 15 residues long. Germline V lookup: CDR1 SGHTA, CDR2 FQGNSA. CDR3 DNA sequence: TGTGCCAGCAGCGAAAAACAGGGGGCACACTATGGCTACACCTTC. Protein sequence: CASSEKQGAHYGYTF.

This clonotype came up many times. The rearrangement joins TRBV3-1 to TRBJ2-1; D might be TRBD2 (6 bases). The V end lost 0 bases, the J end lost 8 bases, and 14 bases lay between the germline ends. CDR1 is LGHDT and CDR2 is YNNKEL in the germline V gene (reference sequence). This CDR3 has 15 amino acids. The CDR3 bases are TGTGCCAGCAGCCAAGAACCCCCTAGCGCGGATGAGCAGTTCTTC. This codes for CASSQEPPSADEQFF.

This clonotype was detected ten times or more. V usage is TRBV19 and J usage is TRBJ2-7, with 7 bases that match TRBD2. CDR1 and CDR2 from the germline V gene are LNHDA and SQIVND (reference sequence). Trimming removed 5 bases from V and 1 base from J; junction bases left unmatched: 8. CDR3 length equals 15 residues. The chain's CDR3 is CASSVVGGPSYEQYF. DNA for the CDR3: TGTGCCAGTAGTGTGGTGGGAGGGCCTTCCTACGAGCAGTACTTC.

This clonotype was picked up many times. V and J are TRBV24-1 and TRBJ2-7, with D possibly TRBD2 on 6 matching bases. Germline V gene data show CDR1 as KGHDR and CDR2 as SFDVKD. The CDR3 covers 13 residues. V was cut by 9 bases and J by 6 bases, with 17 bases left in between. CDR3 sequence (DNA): TGTGCCACCCGAGCGGGCAGCCCTTGCGAGCAGTACGTC. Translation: CATRAGSPCEQYV.

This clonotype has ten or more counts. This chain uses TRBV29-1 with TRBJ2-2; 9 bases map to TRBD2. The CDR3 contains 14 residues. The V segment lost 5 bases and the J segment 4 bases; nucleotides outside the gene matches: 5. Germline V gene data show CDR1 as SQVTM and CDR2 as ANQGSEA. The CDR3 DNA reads TGCAGCGTTAAAGTAGCGGGAGTCACCGGGGAGCTGTTTTTT. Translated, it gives CSVKVAGVTGELFF.

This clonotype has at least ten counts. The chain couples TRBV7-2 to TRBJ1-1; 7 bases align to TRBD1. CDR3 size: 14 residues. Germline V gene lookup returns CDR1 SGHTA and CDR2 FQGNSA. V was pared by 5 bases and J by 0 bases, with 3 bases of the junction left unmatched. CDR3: CASSNDRVNTEAFF. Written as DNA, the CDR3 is TGTGCCAGCAGCAACGACAGGGTGAACACTGAAGCTTTCTTT.

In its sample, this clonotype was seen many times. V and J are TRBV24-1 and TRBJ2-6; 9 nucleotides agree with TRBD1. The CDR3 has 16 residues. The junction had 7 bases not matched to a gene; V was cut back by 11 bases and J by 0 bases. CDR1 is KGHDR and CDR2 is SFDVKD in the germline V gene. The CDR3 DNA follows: TGTGCCATCGCTACAGGGGGCTTCTCTGGGGCCAACGTCCTGACTTTC. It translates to CAIATGGFSGANVLTF.

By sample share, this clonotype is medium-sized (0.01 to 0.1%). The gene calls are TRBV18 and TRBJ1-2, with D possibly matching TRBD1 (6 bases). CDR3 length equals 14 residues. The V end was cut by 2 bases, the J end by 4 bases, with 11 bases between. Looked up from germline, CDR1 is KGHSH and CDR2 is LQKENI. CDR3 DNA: TGTGCCAGCTCACCAAAGGGGGGTGGCTATGGCTACACCTTC. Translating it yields CASSPKGGGYGYTF.

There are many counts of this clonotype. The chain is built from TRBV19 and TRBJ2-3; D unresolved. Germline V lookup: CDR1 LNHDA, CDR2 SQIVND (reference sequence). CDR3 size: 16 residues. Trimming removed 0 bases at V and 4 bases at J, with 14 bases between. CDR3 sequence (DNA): TGTGCCAGTAGTATAGATTATGGCAGATGGGCAGATACGCAGTATTTT. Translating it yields CASSIDYGRWADTQYF.

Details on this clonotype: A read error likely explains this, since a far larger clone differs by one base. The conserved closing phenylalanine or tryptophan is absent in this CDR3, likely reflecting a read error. Here the CDR3 DNA reads TGTGCCAGCATACAATACTCACGGAGCTCCTACGAGCAGTACTCC. This translates into CASIQYSRSSYEQYS. This chain joins TRBV6-4 and TRBJ2-7; D is uncertain. V lost 7 bases and J lost 0, with 16 bases in between. CDR1 MRHNA and CDR2 SNTAGT come from the germline V gene. This CDR3 is built from 15 residues.

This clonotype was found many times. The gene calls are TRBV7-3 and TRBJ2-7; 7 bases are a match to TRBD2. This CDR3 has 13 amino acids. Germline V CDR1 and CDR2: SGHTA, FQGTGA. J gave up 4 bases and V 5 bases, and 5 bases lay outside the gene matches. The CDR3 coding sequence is TGTGCCAGCAGCCCGAGTAGCGGGTACGAGCAGTACTTC. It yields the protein CASSPSSGYEQYF.